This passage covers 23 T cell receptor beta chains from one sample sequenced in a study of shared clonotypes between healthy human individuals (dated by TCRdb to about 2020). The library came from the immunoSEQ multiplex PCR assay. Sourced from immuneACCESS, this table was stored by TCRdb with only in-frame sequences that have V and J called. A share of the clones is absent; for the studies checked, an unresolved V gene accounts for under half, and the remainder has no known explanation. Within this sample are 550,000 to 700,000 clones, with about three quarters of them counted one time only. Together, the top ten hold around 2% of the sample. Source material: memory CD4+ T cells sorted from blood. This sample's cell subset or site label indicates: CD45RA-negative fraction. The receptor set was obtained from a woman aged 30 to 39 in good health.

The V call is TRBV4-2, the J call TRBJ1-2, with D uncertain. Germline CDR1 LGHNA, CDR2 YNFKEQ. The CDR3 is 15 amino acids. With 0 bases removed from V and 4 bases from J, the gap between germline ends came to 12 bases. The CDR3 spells CASSQEEPGTYGYTF. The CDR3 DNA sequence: TGTGCCAGCAGCCAAGAAGAGCCAGGAACCTATGGCTACACCTTC.

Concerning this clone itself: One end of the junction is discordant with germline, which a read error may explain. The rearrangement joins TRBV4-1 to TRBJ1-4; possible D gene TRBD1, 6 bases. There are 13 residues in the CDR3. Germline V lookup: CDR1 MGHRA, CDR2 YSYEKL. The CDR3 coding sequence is TGCGCCAGCAGCCAAAATTACAGGGAGCGCTTCATTTTT. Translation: CASSQNYRERFIF.

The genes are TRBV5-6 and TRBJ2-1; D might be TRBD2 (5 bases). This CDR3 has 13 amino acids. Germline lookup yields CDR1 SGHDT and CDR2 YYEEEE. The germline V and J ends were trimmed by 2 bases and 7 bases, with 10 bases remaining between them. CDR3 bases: TGTGCCAGCAGCTTTAGCGAGGCGAATGAGCAGTTCTTC. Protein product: CASSFSEANEQFF.

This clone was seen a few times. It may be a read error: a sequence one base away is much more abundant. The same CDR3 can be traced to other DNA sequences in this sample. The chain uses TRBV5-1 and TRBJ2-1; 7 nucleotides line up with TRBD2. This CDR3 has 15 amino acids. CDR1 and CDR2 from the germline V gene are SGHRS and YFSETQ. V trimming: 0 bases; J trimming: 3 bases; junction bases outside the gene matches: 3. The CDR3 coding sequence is TGCGCCAGCAGCTTGGATTCTAGCGGCTACAATGAGCAGTTCTTC. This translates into CASSLDSSGYNEQFF.

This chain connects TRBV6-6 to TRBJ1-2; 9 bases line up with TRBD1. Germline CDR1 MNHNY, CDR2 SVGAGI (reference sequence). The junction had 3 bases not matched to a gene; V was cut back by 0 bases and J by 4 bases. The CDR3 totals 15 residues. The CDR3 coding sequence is TGTGCCAGCAGTTACTCCGGACAGGGGATCTATGGCTACACCTTC. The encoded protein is CASSYSGQGIYGYTF.

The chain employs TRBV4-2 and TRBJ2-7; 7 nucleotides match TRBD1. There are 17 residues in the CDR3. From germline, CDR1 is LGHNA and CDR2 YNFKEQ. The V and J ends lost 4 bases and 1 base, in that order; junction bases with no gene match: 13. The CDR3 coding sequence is TGTGCCAGCAGCCCACGAACAGGGGCCCTCCGGTCCTACGAGCAGTACTTC. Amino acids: CASSPRTGALRSYEQYF.

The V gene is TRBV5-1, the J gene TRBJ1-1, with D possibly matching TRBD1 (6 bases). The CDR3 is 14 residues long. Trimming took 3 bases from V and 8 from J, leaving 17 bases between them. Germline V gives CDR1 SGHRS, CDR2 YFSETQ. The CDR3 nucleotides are TGCGCCAGCAGCTCGGCCTCGACTGGGGGCGAAGCTTTCTTT. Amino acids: CASSSASTGGEAFF.

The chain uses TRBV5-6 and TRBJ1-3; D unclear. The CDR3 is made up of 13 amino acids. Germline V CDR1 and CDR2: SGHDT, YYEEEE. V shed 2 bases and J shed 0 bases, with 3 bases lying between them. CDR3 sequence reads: CASSLPSGNTIYF. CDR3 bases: TGTGCCAGCAGCTTACCCTCTGGAAACACCATATATTTT.

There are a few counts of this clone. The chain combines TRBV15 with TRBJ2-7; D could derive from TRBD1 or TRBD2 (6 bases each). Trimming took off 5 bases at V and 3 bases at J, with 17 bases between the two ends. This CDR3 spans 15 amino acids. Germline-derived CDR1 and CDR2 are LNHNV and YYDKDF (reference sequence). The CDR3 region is CATSLGGNPLYEQYF. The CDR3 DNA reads TGTGCCACCAGCCTCGGGGGCAATCCCCTCTACGAGCAGTACTTC.

The CDR3 region is CASSLDRVDNEQFF. CDR3 coding DNA: TGCGCCAGCAGCTTGGACAGGGTTGACAATGAGCAGTTCTTC. This chain connects TRBV5-1 to TRBJ2-1; a possible D gene is TRBD1 (6 bases). The germline V gene has CDR1 SGHRS and CDR2 YFSETQ. This CDR3 is 14 amino acids long. With 0 bases removed from V and 5 bases from J, the gap between germline ends came to 9 bases.

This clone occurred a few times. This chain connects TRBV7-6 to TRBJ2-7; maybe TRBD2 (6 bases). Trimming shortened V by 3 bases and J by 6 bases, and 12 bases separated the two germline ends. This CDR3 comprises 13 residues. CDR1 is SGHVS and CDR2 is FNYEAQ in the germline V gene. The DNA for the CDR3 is TGTGCCAGCAGCTTGGTGATGGGGGGCGAGCAGTACTTC. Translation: CASSLVMGGEQYF.

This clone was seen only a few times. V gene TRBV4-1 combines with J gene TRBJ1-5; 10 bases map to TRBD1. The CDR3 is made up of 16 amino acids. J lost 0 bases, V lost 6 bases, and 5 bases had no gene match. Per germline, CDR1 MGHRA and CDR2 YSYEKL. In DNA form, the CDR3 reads TGCGCCAGCAGTATGGGGGACAGGGGTAGCAATCAGCCCCAGCATTTT. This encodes CASSMGDRGSNQPQHF.

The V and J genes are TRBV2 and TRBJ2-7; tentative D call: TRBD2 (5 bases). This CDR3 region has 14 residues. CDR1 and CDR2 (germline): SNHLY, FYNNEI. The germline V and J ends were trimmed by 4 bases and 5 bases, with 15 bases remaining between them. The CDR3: CASSGAVQEHEQYF. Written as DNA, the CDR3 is TGTGCCAGCAGTGGAGCGGTACAAGAGCACGAGCAGTACTTC.

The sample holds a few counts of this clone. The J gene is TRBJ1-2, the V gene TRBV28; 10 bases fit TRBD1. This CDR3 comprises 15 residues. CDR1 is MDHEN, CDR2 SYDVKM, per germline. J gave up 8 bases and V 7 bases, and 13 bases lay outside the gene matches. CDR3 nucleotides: TGTGCCAGCATCGCCCGGGACAGGGGAGGACTCGGCTACACCTTC. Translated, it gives CASIARDRGGLGYTF.

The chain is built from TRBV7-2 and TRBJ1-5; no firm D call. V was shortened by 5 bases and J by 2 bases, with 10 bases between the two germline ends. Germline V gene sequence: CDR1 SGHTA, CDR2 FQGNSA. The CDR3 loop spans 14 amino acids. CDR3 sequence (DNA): TGTGCCAGCAGCGTGGCAGGACGCAATCAGCCCCAGCATTTT. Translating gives CASSVAGRNQPQHF. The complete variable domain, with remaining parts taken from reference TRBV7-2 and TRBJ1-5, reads GAGVSQSPSNKVTEKGKDVELRCDPISGHTALYWYRQSLGQGLEFLIYFQGNSAPDKSGLPSDRFSAERTGGSVSTLTIQRTQQEDSAVYLCASSVAGRNQPQHFGDGTRLSIL.

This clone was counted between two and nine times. CDR3 sequence: CASNGGNNSPLHF. The CDR3 nucleotides are TGTGCCAGCAATGGCGGTAATAATTCACCCCTCCACTTT. This rearrangement joins TRBV25-1 to TRBJ1-6; D gene unclear. The CDR3 loop spans 13 amino acids. Trimming took off 7 bases at V and 5 bases at J, with 9 bases between the two ends. CDR1 MGHDK and CDR2 SYGVNS come from the germline V gene. Filled out from reference TRBV25-1 and TRBJ1-6, the complete variable domain reads EADIYQTPRYLVIGTGKKITLECSQTMGHDKMYWYQQDPGMELHLIHYSYGVNSTEKGDLSSESTVSRIRTEHFPLTLESARPSHTSQYLCASNGGNNSPLHFGNGTRLTVT.

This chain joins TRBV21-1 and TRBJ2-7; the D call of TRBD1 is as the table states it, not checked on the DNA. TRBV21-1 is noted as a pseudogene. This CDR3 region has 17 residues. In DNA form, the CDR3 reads TGTGCCAGCAGCTTACACCGACAGACCGTTTTTCTCTACGAGCAGTACTTC. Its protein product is CASSLHRQTVFLYEQYF.

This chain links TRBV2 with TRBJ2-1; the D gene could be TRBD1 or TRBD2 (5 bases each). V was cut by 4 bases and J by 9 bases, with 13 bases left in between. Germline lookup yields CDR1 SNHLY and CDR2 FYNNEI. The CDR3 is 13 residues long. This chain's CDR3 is CASSVSRGSEQFF. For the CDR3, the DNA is TGTGCCAGCAGTGTATCGAGGGGTAGTGAGCAGTTCTTC.

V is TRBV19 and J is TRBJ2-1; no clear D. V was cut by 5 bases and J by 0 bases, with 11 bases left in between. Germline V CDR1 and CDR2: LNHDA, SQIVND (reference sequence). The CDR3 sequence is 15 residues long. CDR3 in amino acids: CASSGIGSSYNEQFF. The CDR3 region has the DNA TGTGCCAGTAGTGGTATTGGGTCCTCCTACAATGAGCAGTTCTTC.

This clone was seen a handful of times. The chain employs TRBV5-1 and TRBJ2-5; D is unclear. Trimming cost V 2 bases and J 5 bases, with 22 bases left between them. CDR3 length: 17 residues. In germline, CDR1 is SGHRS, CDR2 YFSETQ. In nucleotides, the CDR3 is TGCGCCAGCAGCTTCAAGGCGCTCGGGTTCTCGACGGAGACCCAGTACTTC. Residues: CASSFKALGFSTETQYF.

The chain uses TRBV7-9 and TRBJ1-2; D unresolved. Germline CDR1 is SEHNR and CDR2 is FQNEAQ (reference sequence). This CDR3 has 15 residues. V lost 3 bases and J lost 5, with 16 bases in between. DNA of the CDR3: TGTGCCAGCAGCTTCATAAGGGATTCTCGGTATGGCTACACCTTC. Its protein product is CASSFIRDSRYGYTF. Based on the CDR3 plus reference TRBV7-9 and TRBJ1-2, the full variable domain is DTGVSQNPRHKITKRGQNVTFRCDPISEHNRLYWYRQTLGQGPEFLTYFQNEAQLEKSRLLSDRFSAERPKGSFSTLEIQRTEQGDSAMYLCASSFIRDSRYGYTFGSGTRLTVV.

The CDR3 DNA reads TGTGCCAGCAGCCCTCTCCGGACTAGCGGGGAGACCCAGTACTTC. It translates to CASSPLRTSGETQYF. The chain carries TRBV11-2 and TRBJ2-5; 11 nucleotides agree with TRBD2. The CDR3 is made up of 15 amino acids. The trim removed 5 bases at V and 5 bases at J, leaving 7 bases unmatched. Germline V gene data show CDR1 as SGHAT and CDR2 as FQNNGV.

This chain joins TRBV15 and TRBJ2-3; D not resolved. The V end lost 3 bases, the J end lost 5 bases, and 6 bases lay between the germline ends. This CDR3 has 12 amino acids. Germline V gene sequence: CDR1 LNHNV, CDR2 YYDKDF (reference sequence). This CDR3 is CATSSPRDTQYF. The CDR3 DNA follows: TGTGCCACCAGCAGTCCGCGAGATACGCAGTATTTT.